The clone carrying this TCR beta chain was observed a single time. The antigen is unknown. Lysates of CMV-infected fibroblasts at 9.5 to 10 ug/mL stimulated these cells. Sorting selected CD4+ T cells upregulating both CD40 ligand and CD69. This was the immunoSEQ version 4 assay in survey mode. Method: immunoSEQ multiplex PCR; TCRdb's copy keeps in-frame clones and lacks some. Here the sample spans approximately 12,000 clones, more than 70% being singletons. This CDR3 spans 14 amino acids. Germline V lookup: CDR1 SQVTM, CDR2 ANQGSEA. V lost 7 bases, J lost 2 bases, and 11 bases stayed unmatched. These data belong to a study of persistence of HIV-infected CD4 T cells. General study points: CMV- and Gag-responding cells had lower TCRbeta richness than CD3/CD28-responding cells.

This TCR was sampled from an adult man with HIV who was CMV-seropositive. Sequencing used CD4+ T cells sorted from PBMCs after approximately 19-hour stimulation, obtained from a patient who received antiretroviral therapy. This rearrangement joins TRBV29-1 to TRBJ2-7, with 7 bases aligning to TRBD1. CDR3 loop: CSAQLTGTTYEQYF. DNA of the CDR3: TGCAGCGCGCAACTGACAGGGACGACCTACGAGCAGTACTTC.